These 25 T cell receptor beta chains were all obtained from the same sample, sequenced in a study of post-analysis software for immune sequencing data. cDNA libraries for TCR beta contained unique molecular identifiers. TCRdb ran MiXCR on the PCR reads and lists one entry per CDR3 protein. Altogether fewer than 900,000 distinct CDR3 sequences are present, 46% being singletons, with the ten largest covering around 4.7%. Their recognized antigens are unknown. Study observations and caveats: Controls had lower frequencies than patients of about 5 TRBV segments, which included TRBV5-6, TRBV5-1 and TRBV20-1.

Sequenced sample: blood. The receptor source for this set is a girl between 10 and 17 years old with multiple sclerosis.

This clonotype was seen more than once but under ten times. The gene calls are TRBV6-2 or TRBV6-3 and TRBJ2-2; D may be TRBD1 or TRBD2 (6 bases each). The length of the CDR3 is 15 residues. V lost 6 bases to trimming and J lost 0 bases, with 11 bases between them. Per germline, CDR1 MNHEY and CDR2 SVGEGT. Here the CDR3 reads CASRGGGTNTGELFF. CDR3 bases: TGTGCCAGCAGGGGGGGCGGGACGAACACCGGGGAGCTGTTTTTT.

The chain uses TRBV29-1 and TRBJ1-1; D possibly corresponds to TRBD1 (5 bases). V lost 7 bases, J lost 1 base, and 31 bases lay in between. Looked up from germline, CDR1 is SQVTM and CDR2 is ANQGSEA. The CDR3 extends over 19 amino acids. CDR3 in amino acids: CSGARGRGSGVDRNTEAFF. The CDR3 nucleotides are TGCAGCGGGGCGAGGGGACGGGGAAGCGGAGTAGACCGGAACACTGAAGCTTTCTTT.

This clonotype was recorded a few times. V gene TRBV20-1 combines with J gene TRBJ2-7, with D maybe TRBD2 (6 bases). Germline V gene sequence: CDR1 DFQATT, CDR2 SNEGSKA (reference sequence). Between the trimmed V and J ends, which lost 2 bases and 2 bases, there was a span of 13 bases. The CDR3 is made up of 14 amino acids. DNA for the CDR3: TGCAGTGCTAGACCTAGGACTACCCCCTACGAGCAGTACTTC. Protein sequence: CSARPRTTPYEQYF.

The chain has TRBV28 and TRBJ2-7; 8 nucleotides line up with TRBD1. Per the germline V gene, CDR1 is MDHEN and CDR2 is SYDVKM. The V segment lost 1 base and the J segment 3 bases; nucleotides outside the gene matches: 20. The CDR3 covers 20 residues. The CDR3 sequence is CASSLYSQTLIADRVYEQYF. The CDR3 DNA sequence: TGTGCCAGCAGTTTATACTCCCAGACGTTAATAGCGGACAGGGTCTACGAGCAGTACTTC.

This chain links TRBV6-5 with TRBJ1-2, with 7 nucleotides matching TRBD1. The CDR3 sequence is 14 residues long. Trimming cost V 0 bases and J 8 bases; bases outside gene matches: 6. Looked up from germline, CDR1 is MNHEY and CDR2 is SVGAGI. The CDR3 bases are TGTGCCAGCAGTTACTCAGGGGGCGCGAAAGGCTACACCTTC. It codes for CASSYSGGAKGYTF.

The chain recombines TRBV9 with TRBJ2-1, with D tentatively TRBD1 (6 bases). Germline values: CDR1 SGDLS, CDR2 YYNGEE. The V and J ends lost 0 bases and 6 bases respectively, with 13 bases between them. This CDR3 is built from 15 residues. CDR3 sequence: CASSVEDSAANEQFF. CDR3 bases: TGTGCCAGCAGCGTAGAGGACAGTGCGGCCAATGAGCAGTTCTTC.

The chain joins TRBV6-5 to TRBJ2-1; D unclear. This CDR3 comprises 11 residues. The germline gives CDR1 MNHEY, CDR2 SVGAGI. The germline V and J ends were trimmed by 0 bases and 11 bases, with 5 bases remaining between them. CDR3 sequence: CASSYSQKQFF. CDR3 DNA sequence: TGTGCCAGCAGTTACTCACAGAAGCAGTTCTTC.

The chain is built from TRBV6-1 and TRBJ1-5; D uncertain. CDR3 length equals 15 residues. V lost 2 bases to trimming and J lost 4 bases, with 12 bases between them. Per germline, CDR1 MNHNS and CDR2 SASEGT. The DNA of the CDR3 is TGTGCCAGCAGTGAAAATCCAAACTCTAATCAGCCCCAGCATTTT. It codes for CASSENPNSNQPQHF.

This chain links TRBV12-3 or TRBV12-4 with TRBJ2-7; D might be TRBD2 (8 bases). Trimming took off 5 bases at V and 1 base at J, with 18 bases between the two ends. This CDR3 spans 16 amino acids. CDR3 sequence reads: CASSEPGRGPSYEQYF. DNA of the CDR3: TGTGCCAGCAGTGAGCCCGGGAGGGGGCCTTCCTACGAGCAGTACTTC.

This clonotype appeared a few times. This chain uses TRBV6-1 with TRBJ2-7; the D gene is possibly TRBD2 (6 bases). The germline gives CDR1 MNHNS, CDR2 SASEGT. This CDR3 spans 15 amino acids. The germline V and J ends were trimmed by 1 base and 4 bases, with 14 bases remaining between them. The CDR3 region is CASSEGLATQYEQYF. The CDR3 nucleotides are TGTGCCAGCAGTGAAGGTCTAGCGACCCAATACGAGCAGTACTTC.

This chain uses TRBV20-1 with TRBJ1-5, with 9 positions matching TRBD1. The germline V gene has CDR1 DFQATT and CDR2 SNEGSKA (reference sequence). This CDR3 contains 15 residues. With V trimmed by 5 bases and J by 4 bases, 9 bases remained unmatched. The CDR3 DNA is TGCAGTGCTCGGGACAGGGAAGGCCGGAATCAGCCCCAGCATTTT. Its translation: CSARDREGRNQPQHF.

This clonotype was picked up a small number of times. The chain is built from TRBV19 and TRBJ2-1; 10 bases match TRBD2. Germline V gene data show CDR1 as LNHDA and CDR2 as SQIVND (reference sequence). The V segment lost 5 bases and the J segment 2 bases; nucleotides outside the gene matches: 3. This CDR3 has 15 amino acids. CDR3 nucleotides: TGTGCCAGTAGTCCTACTAGCGGGACCTACAATGAGCAGTTCTTC. Translation: CASSPTSGTYNEQFF. Supplemented by reference TRBV19 and TRBJ2-1, the full variable domain reads DGGITQSPKYLFRKEGQNVTLSCEQNLNHDAMYWYRQDPGQGLRLIYYSQIVNDFQKGDIAEGYSVSREKKESFPLTVTSAQKNPTAFYLCASSPTSGTYNEQFFGPGTRLTVL.

V is TRBV12-3 or TRBV12-4 and J is TRBJ2-7, with 10 bases aligning to TRBD1. After removal of 6 bases from V and 7 bases from J, the junction contained 12 bases not matched to a gene. The CDR3 is 15 residues long. The CDR3 region is CASRATGTGAWEQYF. For the CDR3, the DNA is TGTGCCAGCAGGGCCACCGGGACAGGGGCCTGGGAGCAGTACTTC.

V is TRBV5-1 and J is TRBJ1-1, with D possibly TRBD1 on 6 matching bases. Per germline, CDR1 SGHRS and CDR2 YFSETQ. Trimming stripped 4 bases from V and 0 bases from J, with 10 bases between. The CDR3 length is 14 residues. CDR3 sequence: CASSTEGVNTEAFF. The CDR3, as DNA: TGCGCCAGCAGCACAGAGGGGGTGAACACTGAAGCTTTCTTT.

V and J are TRBV5-5 and TRBJ1-5, with 8 bases aligning to TRBD1. Germline V gives CDR1 SGHKS, CDR2 YYEKEE (reference sequence). Germline trimming cut 0 bases from V and 5 bases from J; bases unmatched to any gene: 7. This CDR3 is built from 16 residues. The CDR3 DNA sequence: TGTGCCAGCAGCTTGGGGGACAGGATTTGGGATCAGCCCCAGCATTTT. It yields the protein CASSLGDRIWDQPQHF.

V usage is TRBV12-3 or TRBV12-4 and J usage is TRBJ2-5; D remains ambiguous. Trimming stripped 3 bases from V and 2 bases from J, with 7 bases between. The CDR3 is 13 residues long. The CDR3 here is CASSFWQQETQYF. DNA for the CDR3: TGTGCCAGCAGTTTTTGGCAGCAAGAGACCCAGTACTTC.

This clonotype appeared a few times. V gene TRBV15 combines with J gene TRBJ2-1; 7 bases line up with TRBD2. The CDR3 spans 19 residues. J was trimmed by 0 bases and V by 0 bases; bases with no gene match: 11. Germline V lookup: CDR1 LNHNV, CDR2 YYDKDF (reference sequence). The CDR3, as DNA: TGTGCCACCAGCAGAGATCTCTTCAAGCGGGAAAGCTCCTACAATGAGCAGTTCTTC. Protein sequence: CATSRDLFKRESSYNEQFF.

The chain carries TRBV20-1 and TRBJ2-7; 7 bases are shared with TRBD2. The germline V gene has CDR1 DFQATT and CDR2 SNEGSKA (reference sequence). The J segment lost 2 bases and the V segment lost 2 bases, leaving 9 bases of the junction unmatched. CDR3 length equals 15 residues. The CDR3 sequence: CSARNVAGNTYEQYF. CDR3 DNA sequence: TGCAGTGCTAGAAACGTAGCGGGCAACACCTACGAGCAGTACTTC.

This chain joins TRBV10-3 and TRBJ2-2, with TRBD2 matching 9 bases. Trimming cost V 10 bases and J 6 bases; bases outside gene matches: 9. Looked up from germline, CDR1 is ENHRY and CDR2 is SYGVKD. The CDR3 extends over 14 amino acids. The CDR3 region has the DNA TGTGCCACTCATCCGGGACTAGCTTCCGGGGAGCTGTTTTTT. Translated, it gives CATHPGLASGELFF.

This rearrangement joins TRBV6-5 to TRBJ2-4; D is unclear. The J call could be wrong; TRBJ2-7 is a better fit for the DNA end. Germline CDR1 MNHEY, CDR2 SVGAGI. There are 13 residues in the CDR3. The chain's CDR3 is CASSYGLSGEQYF. The CDR3 nucleotides read TGTGCCAGCAGTTACGGGTTATCCGGCGAGCAGTACTTC.

This sequence joins TRBV20-1 and TRBJ1-2; tentative D call: TRBD1 (6 bases). The CDR3 runs to 14 residues. Looked up from germline, CDR1 is DFQATT and CDR2 is SNEGSKA (reference sequence). The ends were cut back, 2 bases at V and 7 bases at J, with 17 bases in the middle. CDR3 amino acids: CSARSPGQPTGYTF. Written as DNA, the CDR3 is TGCAGTGCTAGATCCCCCGGACAGCCGACTGGCTACACCTTC.

This clonotype occurred a few times. This chain connects TRBV29-1 to TRBJ2-1, with D perhaps matching TRBD2 (6 bases). Germline CDR1 and CDR2: SQVTM and ANQGSEA. Trimming left V 5 bases short and J 4 bases short, with 12 bases between. This CDR3 has 13 residues. The CDR3 is CSVSGVEYNEQFF. The CDR3 DNA sequence: TGCAGCGTTTCGGGAGTCGAATACAATGAGCAGTTCTTC.

V is TRBV9 and J is TRBJ1-2, with a tentative D call TRBD1 (5 bases). In germline, CDR1 is SGDLS, CDR2 YYNGEE. The CDR3 length is 14 residues. V was trimmed by 0 bases and J by 2 bases, leaving 8 bases between them. This CDR3 reads CASSVAPGNYGYTF. CDR3 coding DNA: TGTGCCAGCAGCGTAGCTCCAGGGAACTATGGCTACACCTTC.

V usage is TRBV6-6 and J usage is TRBJ2-4, with TRBD1 matching over 7 bases. Gene TRBJ2-7 matches the end of the DNA better, so the J call may be wrong. Germline V gene data show CDR1 as MNHNY and CDR2 as SVGAGI (reference sequence). The length of the CDR3 is 14 residues. DNA for the CDR3: TGTGCCAGCAGTTACTCGGGACAGCCCTACGAGCAGTACTTC. Amino acid sequence: CASSYSGQPYEQYF.

Details on this clonotype: Compared with germline, one end of the junction differs, possibly owing to a read error. The CDR3 region is CASSALAGSTNTQYF. The DNA of the CDR3 is TGTGCCAGCAGTGCTCTAGCGGGTAGCACAAATACGCAGTATTTT. This chain uses TRBV6-1 with TRBJ2-3; 8 bases map to TRBD2. The germline V gene has CDR1 MNHNS and CDR2 SASEGT. There are 15 residues in the CDR3.